Shown below are 27 T cell receptor beta chains from a single sample sequenced in a study of blood T cell repertoires in COVID-19. TCRdb's copy holds only in-frame clones and misses some; the assay was immunoSEQ multiplex PCR. Of tens of thousands of clones detected, 80% to 90% appear once; the ten largest clones hold about 2.9%. The sequenced sample consisted of peripheral blood. These receptor sequences come from a man aged 50 to 59 with acute or convalescent COVID-19.

The genes are TRBV18 and TRBJ2-2, with 7 nucleotides matching TRBD1. From germline, CDR1 is KGHSH and CDR2 LQKENI. The length of the CDR3 is 17 residues. The V and J ends lost 4 bases and 1 base, in that order; junction bases with no gene match: 9. DNA of the CDR3: TGTGCCAGCTCACGAAGACAGGGAAATAGGAACACCGGGGAGCTGTTTTTT. Protein: CASSRRQGNRNTGELFF.

This clone occurred once. This chain joins TRBV28 and TRBJ1-2; D is uncertain. CDR3 length: 17 amino acids. The germline V and J ends were trimmed by 6 bases and 0 bases, with 20 bases remaining between them. CDR1 is MDHEN, CDR2 SYDVKM, per germline. The chain's CDR3 is CASSPSSVRDTNYGYTF. CDR3 DNA: TGTGCCAGCAGCCCCTCGTCGGTTCGGGATACTAACTATGGCTACACCTTC.

This chain uses TRBV4-1 with TRBJ2-7; D not resolved. This CDR3 is built from 14 residues. Trimming removed 1 base from V and 9 bases from J, with 16 bases in between. Germline CDR1 reads MGHRA; CDR2 reads YSYEKL. The CDR3: CASSQASAPTGQYF. The CDR3 bases are TGCGCCAGCAGCCAAGCCTCAGCTCCTACGGGGCAGTACTTC.

This sequence joins TRBV5-1 and TRBJ2-2; 8 bases are a match to TRBD2. This CDR3 is 16 amino acids long. The germline V gene has CDR1 SGHRS and CDR2 YFSETQ. V gave up 5 bases and J gave up 4 bases; unmatched junction bases: 10. DNA of the CDR3: TGCGCCAGCAGACCCGGGAGGGGCGAGGTCACCGGGGAGCTGTTTTTT. This sequence encodes CASRPGRGEVTGELFF.

The gene calls are TRBV24-1 and TRBJ2-1; TRBD1 is a possible D gene (5 bases). There are 15 residues in the CDR3. The V end was cut by 4 bases, the J end by 5 bases, with 14 bases between. Germline loops: CDR1 KGHDR, CDR2 SFDVKD. Here the CDR3 DNA reads TGTGCCACCAGTGACTCAGGGCATGCGAACAATGAGCAGTTCTTC. Its translation: CATSDSGHANNEQFF.

The chain uses TRBV2 and TRBJ2-1; 8 nucleotides line up with TRBD1. The CDR3 runs 18 residues. V lost 7 bases and J lost 2; bases outside the gene matches: 16. Germline assignment: CDR1 SNHLY and CDR2 FYNNEI. The CDR3 nucleotides are TGTGCCAGCACCCTGCAGCAGGGGGCTATTGACGCCTACAATGAGCAGTTCTTC. Its protein is CASTLQQGAIDAYNEQFF. The full variable domain, in which reference TRBV2 and TRBJ2-1 provide the parts outside the CDR3, is EPEVTQTPSHQVTQMGQEVILRCVPISNHLYFYWYRQILGQKVEFLVSFYNNEISEKSEIFDDQFSVERPDGSNFTLKIRSTKLEDSAMYFCASTLQQGAIDAYNEQFFGPGTRLTVL.

This clone was seen only once. The chain carries TRBV6-5 and TRBJ2-7; possible D gene TRBD2, 5 bases. The CDR3 totals 11 residues. The V gene lost 6 bases and the J gene lost 7 bases, with 10 bases spanning the gap. The germline V gene has CDR1 MNHEY and CDR2 SVGAGI. For the CDR3, the DNA is TGTGCCAGCAGCTCGGGATGGGAGCAGTACGTC. Its protein is CASSSGWEQYV.

V gene TRBV6-5 combines with J gene TRBJ1-5, with 10 bases lining up with TRBD1. The J segment lost 4 bases and the V segment lost 5 bases, leaving 5 bases of the junction unmatched. The CDR3 is 15 residues long. Germline CDR1 reads MNHEY; CDR2 reads SVGAGI. The CDR3 DNA follows: TGTGCCAGCAGTACCTCGGGACAGGGGAATCAGCCCCAGCATTTT. This encodes CASSTSGQGNQPQHF.

This sequence joins TRBV7-9 and TRBJ2-2; TRBD2 aligns across 8 bases. V lost 2 bases and J lost 4; bases outside the gene matches: 3. The germline CDR1 and CDR2 sequences are SEHNR and FQNEAQ (reference sequence). The CDR3 is 15 residues long. CDR3 region: CASSLTGTSTGELFF. The CDR3 region has the DNA TGTGCCAGCAGCTTAACCGGGACTAGCACCGGGGAGCTGTTTTTT.

This sequence joins TRBV7-9 and TRBJ1-6, with D perhaps matching TRBD1 (6 bases). V shed 6 bases and J shed 6 bases, with 21 bases lying between them. Looked up from germline, CDR1 is SEHNR and CDR2 is FQNEAQ (reference sequence). This CDR3 is 17 amino acids long. Here the CDR3 DNA reads TGTGCCAGCAGTCAGATCCTTGGACAGAGGACTAATTCACCCCTCCACTTT. Translation gives CASSQILGQRTNSPLHF.

This sequence joins TRBV4-3 and TRBJ1-1; no definite D call. The CDR3 length is 14 residues. Germline CDR1 and CDR2: LGHNA and YSLEER. The V gene lost 0 bases and the J gene lost 0 bases, with 5 bases spanning the gap. CDR3 coding DNA: TGCGCCAGCAGCCAAGAAACATTGAACACTGAAGCTTTCTTT. It codes for CASSQETLNTEAFF.

The V gene is TRBV9, the J gene TRBJ2-4, with a tentative D call TRBD1 (5 bases). The CDR3 consists of 12 residues. V lost 5 bases to trimming and J lost 8 bases, with 11 bases between them. The germline gives CDR1 SGDLS, CDR2 YYNGEE. The CDR3 DNA sequence: TGTGCCAGCAGTCCAGGGCAAGACATTCAGTACTTC. Encoded protein: CASSPGQDIQYF.

The genes are TRBV29-1 and TRBJ1-3, with a tentative D call TRBD1 (5 bases). The V end was cut by 3 bases, the J end by 3 bases, with 9 bases between. The germline V gene encodes CDR1 SQVTM and CDR2 ANQGSEA. This CDR3 spans 13 amino acids. The CDR3 sequence: CSVDLGLGNTIYF. CDR3 DNA sequence: TGCAGCGTTGATCTGGGGCTTGGAAACACCATATATTTT.

This chain uses TRBV9 with TRBJ1-2, with D possibly matching TRBD1 (5 bases). Germline lookup yields CDR1 SGDLS and CDR2 YYNGEE. CDR3 size: 12 residues. The ends were cut back, 3 bases at V and 7 bases at J, with 10 bases in the middle. CDR3 sequence: CASSAMGGGYTF. The CDR3 region has the DNA TGTGCCAGCAGCGCTATGGGGGGTGGCTACACCTTC.

The V call is TRBV29-1, the J call TRBJ1-5, with D possibly being TRBD1 (6 bases). The CDR3 spans 13 residues. V was cut by 4 bases and J by 5 bases, with 12 bases left in between. CDR1 is SQVTM, CDR2 ANQGSEA, per germline. The CDR3 here is CSVVIGGDQPQHF. As DNA, the CDR3 is TGCAGCGTTGTTATAGGGGGGGATCAGCCCCAGCATTTT.

The J gene is TRBJ2-5, the V gene TRBV15; the D is unclear. This CDR3 is built from 13 residues. Per the germline V gene, CDR1 is LNHNV and CDR2 is YYDKDF (reference sequence). V was cut by 5 bases and J by 1 base, with 8 bases left in between. DNA for the CDR3: TGTGCCACCAGCCTACAGCTCCAAGAGACCCAGTACTTC. Protein product: CATSLQLQETQYF.

CDR3 sequence: CASSLTSGNTGELFF. CDR3 nucleotides: TGCGCCAGCAGCTTGACTAGCGGGAACACCGGGGAGCTGTTTTTT. This chain joins TRBV5-1 and TRBJ2-2, with TRBD2 matching 8 bases. Per germline, CDR1 SGHRS and CDR2 YFSETQ. The CDR3 extends over 15 amino acids. Germline trimming cut 1 base from V and 1 base from J; bases unmatched to any gene: 0.

This sequence joins TRBV27 and TRBJ1-1; D is unresolved. Germline assignment: CDR1 MNHEY and CDR2 SMNVEV (reference sequence). Trimming stripped 7 bases from V and 2 bases from J, with 11 bases between. CDR3 length equals 13 residues. CDR3 DNA sequence: TGTGCCAGCATGGCGGTGAAAAACACTGAAGCTTTCTTT. Translation: CASMAVKNTEAFF.

The rearrangement links TRBV27 to TRBJ1-5, with 10 bases fitting TRBD1. This CDR3 contains 15 residues. The V gene end was trimmed by 8 bases and the J gene end by 6 bases; junction bases not matched to a gene: 10. The germline gives CDR1 MNHEY, CDR2 SMNVEV (reference sequence). The CDR3 sequence is CASEQTGGSGQPQHF. Here the CDR3 DNA reads TGTGCCAGCGAACAGACAGGGGGCTCGGGTCAGCCCCAGCATTTT.

The gene calls are TRBV18 and TRBJ2-7; a weak D match, TRBD2 (7 bases). CDR1 and CDR2 from the germline V gene are KGHSH and LQKENI. The CDR3 spans 14 residues. The V and J ends lost 3 bases and 2 bases respectively, with 11 bases between them. The CDR3 DNA sequence: TGTGCCAGCTCACCGGGGGGGGGCACCTACGAGCAGTACTTC. This sequence encodes CASSPGGGTYEQYF.

The chain uses TRBV9 and TRBJ1-6, with D tentatively TRBD1 (5 bases). V gave up 0 bases and J gave up 0 bases, with 13 bases separating them. Germline loops: CDR1 SGDLS, CDR2 YYNGEE. The CDR3 length is 18 residues. The CDR3, as DNA: TGTGCCAGCAGCGTAGGACGCGGGGGGAGCTCCTATAATTCACCCCTCCACTTT. This sequence encodes CASSVGRGGSSYNSPLHF.

The chain joins TRBV2 to TRBJ1-1; 8 bases are a match to TRBD1. Germline values: CDR1 SNHLY, CDR2 FYNNEI. The CDR3 sequence is 14 residues long. Germline trimming cut 2 bases from V and 1 base from J; bases unmatched to any gene: 0. The CDR3: CASSETGGNTEAFF. CDR3 DNA: TGTGCCAGCAGTGAAACAGGGGGGAACACTGAAGCTTTCTTT.

The chain links TRBV9 to TRBJ2-1; 13 nucleotides line up with TRBD2. V lost 0 bases and J lost 6; bases outside the gene matches: 6. The CDR3 spans 17 residues. CDR1 is SGDLS, CDR2 YYNGEE, per germline. The CDR3 bases are TGTGCCAGCAGCGTAGCTACGGGACTAGCGGGACTCAATGAGCAGTTCTTC. Its protein is CASSVATGLAGLNEQFF.

This clone occurred once. CDR3 sequence: CASSPGQAYGYTF. Written as DNA, the CDR3 is TGTGCCAGCAGCCCAGGACAGGCATATGGCTACACCTTC. The rearrangement links TRBV12-3 or TRBV12-4 to TRBJ1-2, with 7 bases fitting TRBD1. CDR3 length: 13 residues. V lost 6 bases, J lost 5 bases, and 6 bases stayed unmatched.

This chain links TRBV2 with TRBJ1-5; D is ambiguous. The length of the CDR3 is 15 residues. Germline V gives CDR1 SNHLY, CDR2 FYNNEI. V shed 2 bases and J shed 0 bases, with 8 bases lying between them. The CDR3 nucleotides read TGTGCCAGCAGTGAATCCCCCGTTAGCAATCAGCCCCAGCATTTT. It yields the protein CASSESPVSNQPQHF.

This chain links TRBV7-2 with TRBJ1-5, with a possible D match to TRBD1 (5 bases). This CDR3 is 16 amino acids long. CDR1 and CDR2 (germline): SGHTA, FQGNSA. V was clipped by 1 base and J by 4 bases, with 14 bases between them. This CDR3 reads CASSLVRQGGNQPQHF. In DNA form, the CDR3 reads TGTGCCAGCAGCTTAGTGAGGCAGGGTGGGAATCAGCCCCAGCATTTT.

The chain couples TRBV6-1 to TRBJ1-2; 8 bases fit TRBD1. This CDR3 has 14 residues. Unmatched junction bases numbered 5, after V lost 6 bases and J lost 2 bases. Germline V lookup: CDR1 MNHNS, CDR2 SASEGT. CDR3 region: CASRAGGANYGYTF. The CDR3 nucleotides are TGTGCCAGCAGAGCAGGGGGCGCAAACTATGGCTACACCTTC.